This T cell receptor beta chain was recovered during a study of neurological immune-mediated disorders. TCRdb ran MiXCR on the 5' RACE reads and lists one entry per CDR3 protein. Of 65,000 to 90,000 distinct CDR3 sequences listed, 2.5% to 4% are singletons. In this sample, this clonotype turned up many times. The CDR3 is 18 amino acids. The J segment lost 5 bases and the V segment lost 2 bases, leaving 14 bases of the junction unmatched. The germline gives CDR1 SGHTA, CDR2 FQGNSA. The material sequenced was PBMCs. This chain joins TRBV7-2 and TRBJ2-1, with 8 positions matching TRBD2. The receptor's source is a woman in her forties or fifties with multiple sclerosis. The CDR3 sequence is CASSLKVRPSGRDNEQFF. The CDR3 coding sequence is TGTGCCAGCAGCTTAAAGGTTCGGCCTAGCGGGCGAGACAATGAGCAGTTCTTC.